This TCR beta chain was documented in a study of blood T cell repertoires in COVID-19. Study details: Samples representing acute and convalescent COVID-19 were sourced from the United States, Italy and Spain. In each case, the material was cDNA or gDNA derived from T cells, B-cell-depleted T cells, or PBMCs.

This CDR3 has 14 amino acids. The V gene end was trimmed by 4 bases and the J gene end by 7 bases; junction bases not matched to a gene: 6. In germline, CDR1 is KGHDR, CDR2 SFDVKD. TCRdb's copy holds only in-frame clones and misses some; the assay was immunoSEQ multiplex PCR. The sample carries tens of thousands of clones, around nine tenths recorded once. The sequenced material came from peripheral blood. The TCR sequence derives from a human donor in a cohort sampled during active COVID-19. This sequence joins TRBV24-1 and TRBJ1-1; 9 bases map to TRBD1. In DNA form, the CDR3 reads TGTGCCACCAGTGAGGGGACAGGGATCAGTGAAGCTTTCTTT. Protein sequence: CATSEGTGISEAFF.